The rows below give T cell receptor beta chains drawn from one sample of a study of blood T cell repertoires in COVID-19. Sequencing used immunoSEQ multiplex PCR; TCRdb keeps in-frame clones, though not all of them. The table has 60,000 to 75,000 clones, 79% seen once. Material for sequencing was peripheral blood. Receptors were obtained from a man in his 60s with active or convalescent COVID-19. The CDR3 runs from the conserved cysteine through the conserved F or W. The order of the fields is V gene, D gene, J gene, clone size, CDR3 protein, CDR3 DNA. A D gene is named only where the DNA matches it firmly. Size is omitted from some rows. Given values are once, few, many or a class for expanded clones.

v_gene: TRBV5-6
d_gene: NA
j_gene: TRBJ2-3
abundance: NA
CDR3aa: CASSSSTSLDTQYF
CDR3nt: TGTGCCAGCAGCTCGTCCACTAGTTTAGATACGCAGTATTTT

v_gene: TRBV5-1
d_gene: TRBD1
j_gene: TRBJ1-6
abundance: NA
CDR3aa: CASSTTGDPYNSPLHF
CDR3nt: TGCGCCAGCAGCACGACAGGGGACCCCTATAATTCACCCCTCCACTTT

v_gene: TRBV7-9
d_gene: NA
j_gene: TRBJ1-2
abundance: NA
CDR3aa: CASSLVRLDTAGYDYGYTF
CDR3nt: TGTGCCAGCAGCTTAGTAAGATTGGACACTGCCGGTTACGACTATGGCTACACCTTC

v_gene: TRBV7-9
d_gene: NA
j_gene: TRBJ1-2
abundance: NA
CDR3aa: CASSLQGNGYTF
CDR3nt: TGTGCCAGCAGCTTACAGGGTAATGGCTACACCTTC

v_gene: TRBV15
d_gene: TRBD1
j_gene: TRBJ1-4
abundance: NA
CDR3aa: CATSRTGQNEKLFF
CDR3nt: TGTGCCACCAGCAGGACAGGGCAAAATGAAAAACTGTTTTTT

v_gene: TRBV5-6
d_gene: NA
j_gene: TRBJ2-2
abundance: NA
CDR3aa: CASRKVDRPTGELFF
CDR3nt: TGTGCCAGCAGAAAGGTTGACAGGCCCACCGGGGAGCTGTTTTTT

v_gene: TRBV5-1
d_gene: NA
j_gene: TRBJ2-5
abundance: NA
CDR3aa: CASSLAPGRETQYF
CDR3nt: TGCGCCAGCAGCTTGGCCCCAGGGCGGGAGACCCAGTACTTC

v_gene: TRBV11-3
d_gene: TRBD1
j_gene: TRBJ2-3
abundance: NA
CDR3aa: CASSLQGASTDTQYF
CDR3nt: TGTGCCAGCAGCTTACAGGGGGCTAGCACAGATACGCAGTATTTT

v_gene: TRBV28
d_gene: TRBD1
j_gene: TRBJ1-2
abundance: NA
CDR3aa: CASRPSGQNYGYTF
CDR3nt: TGTGCCAGCAGACCCTCGGGACAGAACTATGGCTACACCTTC

v_gene: TRBV25-1
d_gene: NA
j_gene: TRBJ1-1
abundance: many
CDR3aa: CASSEYGRATEAFF
CDR3nt: TGTGCCAGCAGTGAATACGGGAGAGCCACTGAAGCTTTCTTT

v_gene: TRBV7-8
d_gene: TRBD1
j_gene: TRBJ2-7
abundance: NA
CDR3aa: CASSRTGIYEQYF
CDR3nt: TGTGCCAGCAGCCGGACAGGGATCTACGAGCAGTACTTC

v_gene: TRBV4-1
d_gene: TRBD1
j_gene: TRBJ1-5
abundance: NA
CDR3aa: CASSQGLGGQGEQPQHF
CDR3nt: TGCGCCAGCAGCCAAGGTCTAGGGGGACAGGGTGAGCAGCCCCAGCATTTT

v_gene: TRBV3-1/TRBV3-2
d_gene: NA
j_gene: TRBJ2-3
abundance: once
CDR3aa: CASSQGGGGRYTQYF
CDR3nt: TGTGCCAGCAGCCAAGGAGGCGGGGGCCGATATACGCAGTATTTT

v_gene: TRBV5-1
d_gene: TRBD1
j_gene: TRBJ2-2
abundance: NA
CDR3aa: CASSLATGDTGELFF
CDR3nt: TGCGCCAGCAGCTTGGCCACAGGGGACACCGGGGAGCTGTTTTTT

v_gene: TRBV30
d_gene: TRBD1
j_gene: TRBJ1-4
abundance: NA
CDR3aa: CAWSVTGGLANEKLFF
CDR3nt: TGTGCCTGGAGTGTAACAGGGGGCTTGGCTAATGAAAAACTGTTTTTT

v_gene: TRBV4-1
d_gene: TRBD2
j_gene: TRBJ2-5
abundance: NA
CDR3aa: CASSRKGSGGTDEETQYF
CDR3nt: TGCGCCAGCAGCCGGAAAGGTAGCGGGGGCACGGATGAAGAGACCCAGTACTTC

v_gene: TRBV5-6
d_gene: TRBD1
j_gene: TRBJ1-2
abundance: NA
CDR3aa: CASSPGQLNGYTF
CDR3nt: TGTGCCAGCAGCCCGGGACAGTTAAATGGCTACACCTTC

v_gene: TRBV6-1
d_gene: TRBD1
j_gene: TRBJ2-7
abundance: NA
CDR3aa: CASSSGQVVAYEQYF
CDR3nt: TGTGCCAGCAGTTCAGGACAGGTGGTAGCCTACGAGCAGTACTTC

v_gene: TRBV19
d_gene: NA
j_gene: TRBJ1-2
abundance: NA
CDR3aa: CASSPGEGTYGYTF
CDR3nt: TGTGCCAGTAGTCCGGGGGAGGGAACATATGGCTACACCTTC

v_gene: TRBV19
d_gene: TRBD1
j_gene: TRBJ2-6
abundance: NA
CDR3aa: CASSIRDRGRSGANVLTF
CDR3nt: TGTGCCAGTAGTATTCGTGACAGGGGGCGATCTGGGGCCAACGTCCTGACTTTC

v_gene: TRBV19
d_gene: TRBD1
j_gene: TRBJ1-2
abundance: NA
CDR3aa: CASREETGGYGYTF
CDR3nt: TGTGCCAGTAGGGAAGAGACAGGGGGATATGGCTACACCTTC

v_gene: TRBV29-1
d_gene: TRBD1
j_gene: TRBJ1-2
abundance: once
CDR3aa: CSVEGIDRGLYYGYTF
CDR3nt: TGCAGCGTTGAGGGTATAGACAGGGGGCTCTACTATGGCTACACCTTC

v_gene: TRBV11-2
d_gene: TRBD1
j_gene: TRBJ2-1
abundance: NA
CDR3aa: CASSPDRGDEQFF
CDR3nt: TGTGCCAGCAGCCCCGACAGGGGCGATGAGCAGTTCTTC

v_gene: TRBV6-5
d_gene: TRBD1
j_gene: TRBJ1-2
abundance: NA
CDR3aa: CASRPDRGLSYGYTF
CDR3nt: TGTGCCAGCAGGCCAGACAGGGGGCTTTCTTATGGCTACACCTTC

v_gene: TRBV14
d_gene: NA
j_gene: TRBJ1-6
abundance: NA
CDR3aa: CASSPFRDIRLGALHF
CDR3nt: TGTGCCAGCAGCCCTTTCCGGGACATCCGATTAGGAGCCCTCCACTTT

v_gene: TRBV5-1
d_gene: TRBD1
j_gene: TRBJ1-2
abundance: NA
CDR3aa: CASSLQGVENYGYTF
CDR3nt: TGCGCCAGCAGCTTACAGGGGGTAGAGAACTATGGCTACACCTTC

v_gene: TRBV7-2
d_gene: NA
j_gene: TRBJ2-7
abundance: NA
CDR3aa: CASSLAPTVSYEQYF
CDR3nt: TGTGCCAGCAGCTTAGCCCCGACAGTCTCCTACGAGCAGTACTTC

v_gene: TRBV4-1
d_gene: NA
j_gene: TRBJ1-6
abundance: NA
CDR3aa: CASSQDMSSYNSPLHF
CDR3nt: TGCGCCAGCAGCCAAGACATGAGCTCCTATAATTCACCCCTCCACTTT

v_gene: TRBV2
d_gene: TRBD2
j_gene: TRBJ2-5
abundance: once
CDR3aa: CASRKLAGVGETQYF
CDR3nt: TGTGCCAGCAGGAAGCTAGCGGGGGTAGGAGAGACCCAGTACTTC

v_gene: TRBV4-3
d_gene: NA
j_gene: TRBJ2-1
abundance: NA
CDR3aa: CASSQFLDREANEQFF
CDR3nt: TGCGCCAGCAGCCAGTTCCTCGACAGGGAGGCGAATGAGCAGTTCTTC

v_gene: TRBV5-6
d_gene: NA
j_gene: TRBJ1-1
abundance: NA
CDR3aa: CASTGEGSGEAFF
CDR3nt: TGTGCCAGCACCGGGGAGGGTTCGGGTGAAGCTTTCTTT

v_gene: TRBV6-4
d_gene: NA
j_gene: TRBJ1-4
abundance: NA
CDR3aa: CASSATDATNEKLFF
CDR3nt: TGTGCCAGCAGTGCCACAGATGCAACTAATGAAAAACTGTTTTTT

v_gene: TRBV4-2
d_gene: NA
j_gene: TRBJ1-4
abundance: NA
CDR3aa: CASSQGRGNEKLFF
CDR3nt: TGTGCCAGCAGCCAAGGCCGGGGGAATGAAAAACTGTTTTTT

v_gene: TRBV5-1
d_gene: TRBD1
j_gene: TRBJ2-7
abundance: NA
CDR3aa: CASSPGQVTYEQYF
CDR3nt: TGCGCCAGCAGCCCGGGACAGGTTACCTACGAGCAGTACTTC

v_gene: TRBV27
d_gene: NA
j_gene: TRBJ2-1
abundance: NA
CDR3aa: CASSYDYPTYNEQFF
CDR3nt: TGTGCCAGCAGTTACGACTATCCCACCTACAATGAGCAGTTCTTC

v_gene: TRBV6-6
d_gene: TRBD1
j_gene: TRBJ2-7
abundance: NA
CDR3aa: CASRRGQGVYEQYF
CDR3nt: TGTGCCAGCAGGAGGGGACAGGGGGTCTACGAGCAGTACTTC

v_gene: TRBV5-4
d_gene: NA
j_gene: TRBJ1-2
abundance: NA
CDR3aa: CASSLVAAVGYTF
CDR3nt: TGTGCCAGCAGCTTGGTGGCCGCGGTTGGCTACACCTTC

v_gene: TRBV2
d_gene: NA
j_gene: TRBJ1-1
abundance: NA
CDR3aa: CASSEDRMNTEAFF
CDR3nt: TGTGCCAGCAGTGAAGACAGGATGAACACTGAAGCTTTCTTT

v_gene: TRBV19
d_gene: NA
j_gene: TRBJ1-1
abundance: NA
CDR3aa: CASSIDSHNTEAFF
CDR3nt: TGTGCCAGTAGTATCGACAGCCATAACACTGAAGCTTTCTTT

v_gene: TRBV28
d_gene: NA
j_gene: TRBJ2-1
abundance: NA
CDR3aa: CASSLTGSGQFF
CDR3nt: TGTGCCAGCAGTTTAACAGGATCGGGGCAGTTCTTC

v_gene: TRBV6-6
d_gene: NA
j_gene: TRBJ2-7
abundance: NA
CDR3aa: CASSFRPDIGEQYF
CDR3nt: TGTGCCAGCAGTTTCAGACCGGACATTGGCGAGCAGTACTTC

v_gene: TRBV28
d_gene: TRBD2
j_gene: TRBJ2-3
abundance: once
CDR3aa: CASIQRGGMTDTQYF
CDR3nt: TGTGCCAGCATCCAGCGGGGGGGCATGACAGATACGCAGTATTTT

v_gene: TRBV18
d_gene: NA
j_gene: TRBJ1-3
abundance: few
CDR3aa: CASSPQVQIDGNTIYF
CDR3nt: TGTGCCAGCTCACCACAGGTACAGATCGATGGAAACACCATATATTTT